A single sample gave rise to the 30 T cell receptor beta chains below, sequenced in a study of blood T cell repertoires in COVID-19. Profiling relied on immunoSEQ multiplex PCR, and the TCRdb table lists in-frame clones only, not all of them. The table lists 130,000 or so clones, approximately 85% of them singletons, with nearly 3.5% in the top ten. Specimen: PBMCs or T cells enriched from blood (not recorded which). Every receptor here comes from a woman aged 50 to 65 with acute COVID-19.

Comments on this clone: Its ends do not fully match the called genes, so a read error is possible. V is TRBV27 and J is TRBJ2-7; D is perhaps TRBD2 (5 bases). The germline V gene has CDR1 MNHEY and CDR2 SMNVEV (reference sequence). The CDR3 sequence is 14 residues long. Written as DNA, the CDR3 is TGTGCCACCAGTACGACGGGGTCCTCCTACGAGCAGTACTTC. Translation gives CATSTTGSSYEQYF.

V gene TRBV2 combines with J gene TRBJ1-6; weak D call: TRBD1 (5 bases). The germline V gene has CDR1 SNHLY and CDR2 FYNNEI. Trimming took off 6 bases at V and 7 bases at J, with 16 bases between the two ends. The CDR3 consists of 15 residues. In nucleotides, the CDR3 is TGTGCCAGCAGAGTATCACAGGTTGCGAATTCACCCCTCCACTTT. This gives the protein CASRVSQVANSPLHF.

The chain recombines TRBV18 with TRBJ2-1; 13 bases align to TRBD2. The CDR3 is 16 amino acids. From germline, CDR1 is KGHSH and CDR2 LQKENI. Trimming cost V 6 bases and J 7 bases; bases outside gene matches: 9. The CDR3 region is CASSPSRTSGRNEQFF. In nucleotides, the CDR3 is TGTGCCAGCTCGCCTTCGCGGACTAGCGGGAGAAATGAGCAGTTCTTC.

The V call is TRBV27, the J call TRBJ1-5; TRBD1 might be the D (6 bases). Germline V lookup: CDR1 MNHEY, CDR2 SMNVEV (reference sequence). The CDR3 totals 15 residues. Deletions cut 8 bases from V and 5 bases from J, with 19 bases between. CDR3 in amino acids: CASGFGGAKHQPQHF. The CDR3 DNA reads as TGTGCCAGCGGGTTTGGGGGGGCGAAACATCAGCCCCAGCATTTT.

The chain uses TRBV28 and TRBJ2-7; D is ambiguous. There are 14 residues in the CDR3. Deletions cut 3 bases from V and 1 base from J, with 10 bases between. CDR1 is MDHEN and CDR2 is SYDVKM in the germline V gene. The CDR3 sequence is CASSFFGLSYEQYF. DNA for the CDR3: TGTGCCAGCAGTTTCTTCGGGTTGTCCTACGAGCAGTACTTC.

The chain uses TRBV6-5 and TRBJ1-1; D remains unclear. The CDR3 is made up of 13 amino acids. Trimming took off 7 bases at V and 1 base at J, with 10 bases between the two ends. Germline V lookup: CDR1 MNHEY, CDR2 SVGAGI. CDR3 residues: CASTARSNTEAFF. CDR3 bases: TGTGCCAGCACCGCCAGGTCGAACACTGAAGCTTTCTTT.

This chain uses TRBV12-3 or TRBV12-4 with TRBJ1-1, with a tentative D call TRBD1 (6 bases). This CDR3 comprises 11 residues. Trimming removed 4 bases at V and 11 bases at J, with 11 bases between. CDR3 nucleotide sequence: TGTGCCAGCAGTTCAACAGGGTACGCTTTCTTT. Its translation: CASSSTGYAFF.

V and J are TRBV19 and TRBJ2-1, with 8 bases fitting TRBD2. The CDR3 totals 17 residues. After removal of 1 base from V and 0 bases from J, the junction contained 5 bases not matched to a gene. Germline CDR1 LNHDA, CDR2 SQIVND (reference sequence). The CDR3, as DNA: TGTGCCAGTAGTATAGGCCAGCGGGAGAGCTCCTACAATGAGCAGTTCTTC. Translation: CASSIGQRESSYNEQFF.

The gene calls are TRBV28 and TRBJ1-2, with a weak D call TRBD1 (5 bases). Germline loops: CDR1 MDHEN, CDR2 SYDVKM. Trimming took off 5 bases at V and 2 bases at J, with 15 bases between the two ends. The CDR3 sequence is 15 residues long. CDR3 in DNA: TGTGCCAGCAGTCAGGGACTTGATTGGAACTATGGCTACACCTTC. Translation gives CASSQGLDWNYGYTF.

The rearrangement uses TRBV19 and TRBJ1-2; 11 positions agree with TRBD1. Germline loops: CDR1 LNHDA, CDR2 SQIVND (reference sequence). The V gene end was trimmed by 5 bases and the J gene end by 13 bases; junction bases not matched to a gene: 9. There are 13 residues in the CDR3. The CDR3: CASSARDRGGATF. In nucleotides, the CDR3 is TGTGCCAGTAGTGCCCGGGACAGGGGGGGTGCCACCTTC.

This chain connects TRBV11-3 to TRBJ2-1; 13 bases map to TRBD2. V shed 5 bases and J 8 bases; nucleotides not matched to a gene: 18. The CDR3 is 19 amino acids. Germline loops: CDR1 SGHNT, CDR2 YENEEA. DNA for the CDR3: TGTGCCAGCAGCAGGGTGACTAGCGGGAGGTCACGACAAAGACATGAGCAGTTCTTC. It translates to CASSRVTSGRSRQRHEQFF.

The V gene is TRBV19, the J gene TRBJ1-4; D not certain. The CDR3 spans 12 residues. Per the germline V gene, CDR1 is LNHDA and CDR2 is SQIVND (reference sequence). V lost 11 bases and J 13 bases, leaving 20 bases between the germline ends. DNA for the CDR3: TGTGCCTTGGAGAGGTCAAACGGTGGACTGTTTTTT. Residues: CALERSNGGLFF.

This clone has a handful of counts. V is TRBV30 and J is TRBJ1-3; D is possibly TRBD1 (5 bases). From germline, CDR1 is GTSNPN and CDR2 SVGIG (reference sequence). The CDR3 runs 17 residues. Trimming took off 3 bases at V and 4 bases at J, with 22 bases between the two ends. The CDR3 region is CAWSAGIGSGFGNTIYF. The CDR3 DNA reads as TGTGCCTGGAGCGCGGGGATCGGATCAGGGTTCGGAAACACCATATATTTT.

This chain joins TRBV20-1 and TRBJ1-5, with unresolved D. Germline loops: CDR1 DFQATT, CDR2 SNEGSKA (reference sequence). V was clipped by 4 bases and J by 13 bases, with 11 bases between them. The CDR3 runs to 10 residues. The CDR3 coding sequence is TGCAGTGCTACTGAGAGGTTACAGCATTTT. This encodes CSATERLQHF.

This chain links TRBV9 with TRBJ2-1, with 7 bases aligning to TRBD2. The V gene's germline CDR1 is SGDLS and CDR2 YYNGEE. The trim removed 0 bases at V and 8 bases at J, leaving 5 bases unmatched. The CDR3 totals 14 residues. The CDR3 DNA reads TGTGCCAGCAGCGTAGGTGGGACTATCGATGAGCAGTTCTTC. As protein: CASSVGGTIDEQFF.

The rearrangement links TRBV7-9 to TRBJ1-1, with D unresolved. V was shortened by 5 bases and J by 5 bases, with 12 bases between the two germline ends. Germline lookup yields CDR1 SEHNR and CDR2 FQNEAQ (reference sequence). This CDR3 spans 13 amino acids. CDR3 DNA: TGTGCCAGCAGCACAGTCGGGAGGACTGAAGCTTTCTTT. Translation gives CASSTVGRTEAFF.

The chain recombines TRBV7-9 with TRBJ2-3, with 8 bases matching TRBD2. CDR1 is SEHNR, CDR2 FQNEAQ, per germline (reference sequence). V shed 4 bases, J shed 0 bases, and the junction held 12 bases outside the gene matches. CDR3 length: 18 residues. The CDR3 loop is CASSSWGLSGSSTDTQYF. Here the CDR3 DNA reads TGTGCCAGCAGCTCCTGGGGCCTGAGCGGGAGTAGCACAGATACGCAGTATTTT.

This clone was seen just once. V usage is TRBV3-1 (or the pseudogene TRBV3-2) and J usage is TRBJ1-6, with D tentatively TRBD1 (5 bases). The CDR3 is 15 amino acids. Trimming left V 4 bases short and J 7 bases short, with 14 bases between. The V gene's germline CDR1 is LGHDT and CDR2 YNNKEL (reference sequence). The CDR3 protein is CASSPGAGGNSPLHF. CDR3 in DNA: TGTGCCAGCAGCCCCGGGGCGGGGGGGAATTCACCCCTCCACTTT.

The gene calls are TRBV9 and TRBJ2-2; TRBD2 matches at 12 bases. Germline V gene lookup returns CDR1 SGDLS and CDR2 YYNGEE. V lost 0 bases and J lost 7; bases outside the gene matches: 7. The CDR3 consists of 17 residues. The chain's CDR3 is CASSVGLAGVKGGELFF. In DNA, the CDR3 is TGTGCCAGCAGCGTAGGACTAGCGGGAGTTAAAGGCGGGGAGCTGTTTTTT. The whole variable domain, filled in from reference TRBV9 and TRBJ2-2, reads DSGVTQTPKHLITATGQRVTLRCSPRSGDLSVYWYQQSLDQGLQFLIQYYNGEERAKGNILERFSAQQFPDLHSELNLSSLELGDSALYFCASSVGLAGVKGGELFFGEGSRLTVL.

The J gene is TRBJ2-1, the V gene TRBV11-3; possible D gene TRBD2, 6 bases. The germline CDR1 and CDR2 sequences are SGHNT and YENEEA. The CDR3 is made up of 16 amino acids. The germline V and J ends were trimmed by 5 bases and 9 bases, with 23 bases remaining between them. The CDR3 is CASSPYSGHKYGEQFF. The CDR3 DNA is TGTGCCAGCAGCCCCTATAGCGGTCATAAGTATGGTGAGCAGTTCTTC. The complete variable domain, with remaining parts taken from reference TRBV11-3 and TRBJ2-1, reads EAGVVQSPRYKIIEKKQPVAFWCNPISGHNTLYWYLQNLGQGPELLIRYENEEAVDDSQLPKDRFSAERLKGVDSTLKIQPAELGDSAVYLCASSPYSGHKYGEQFFGPGTRLTVL.

The chain has TRBV1 and TRBJ2-7; the table's D call, TRBD1, was not checked against the DNA. TRBV1 is a pseudogene segment. The CDR3 consists of 16 residues. As DNA, the CDR3 is TGCACCAGCAGCCCAAGAGGACAGTTGGCAGCCTACGAGCAGTACTTC. Encoded protein: CTSSPRGQLAAYEQYF.

This chain links TRBV5-1 with TRBJ2-2; 9 nucleotides match TRBD1. The CDR3 length is 16 residues. With V trimmed by 4 bases and J by 4 bases, 8 bases remained unmatched. Germline lookup yields CDR1 SGHRS and CDR2 YFSETQ. The CDR3 loop is CASSRDRVSGTGELFF. DNA for the CDR3: TGCGCCAGCAGCCGGGACAGGGTATCGGGCACCGGGGAGCTGTTTTTT.

In this sample, this clone turned up a few times. The chain uses TRBV9 and TRBJ2-5; 10 bases fit TRBD1. This CDR3 spans 16 amino acids. The germline V gene has CDR1 SGDLS and CDR2 YYNGEE. Germline trimming cut 3 bases from V and 2 bases from J; bases unmatched to any gene: 7. CDR3 amino acids: CASSEPGQGQQETQYF. In DNA form, the CDR3 reads TGTGCCAGCAGCGAACCGGGACAGGGGCAACAAGAGACCCAGTACTTC. The variable domain in full, with the rest retrieved from reference TRBV9 and TRBJ2-5, is DSGVTQTPKHLITATGQRVTLRCSPRSGDLSVYWYQQSLDQGLQFLIQYYNGEERAKGNILERFSAQQFPDLHSELNLSSLELGDSALYFCASSEPGQGQQETQYFGPGTRLLVL.

V and J are TRBV3-1 (or the pseudogene TRBV3-2) and TRBJ1-5; no clear D. CDR3 size: 15 residues. Per germline, CDR1 LGHDT and CDR2 YNNKEL (reference sequence). Trimming took off 3 bases at V and 1 base at J, with 10 bases between the two ends. The CDR3 spells CASSQNHRSNQPQHF. The CDR3 coding sequence is TGTGCCAGCAGCCAGAACCACAGAAGCAATCAGCCCCAGCATTTT.

This chain connects TRBV24-1 to TRBJ2-7, with D maybe TRBD2 (5 bases). The CDR3 has 14 residues. Germline CDR1 and CDR2: KGHDR and SFDVKD. V lost 3 bases and J 2 bases, leaving 10 bases between the germline ends. The CDR3 DNA follows: TGTGCCACCAGTGATCAGAGGGCGCCCTACGAGCAGTACTTC. Translation: CATSDQRAPYEQYF.

The chain is built from TRBV6-2 or TRBV6-3 and TRBJ2-6, with no clear D. V shed 5 bases and J shed 0 bases, with 8 bases lying between them. CDR1 is MNHEY and CDR2 is SVGEGT in the germline V gene. The CDR3 loop spans 15 amino acids. CDR3 nucleotide sequence: TGTGCCAGCAGTCTGGCTGTCTCTGGGGCCAACGTCCTGACTTTC. As protein: CASSLAVSGANVLTF.

The CDR3 DNA is TGTGCCAGCAGTTTATTATCCCCTAGAAAGGATACGCAGTATTTT. Translation: CASSLLSPRKDTQYF. The chain recombines TRBV27 with TRBJ2-3; D remains ambiguous. Germline CDR1 is MNHEY and CDR2 is SMNVEV (reference sequence). This CDR3 has 15 residues. Trimming left V 1 base short and J 6 bases short, with 14 bases between.

The CDR3 reads CASSQEGQGAVTEAFF. CDR3 nucleotides: TGTGCCAGCAGCCAAGAGGGACAGGGGGCTGTGACTGAAGCTTTCTTT. The V call is TRBV14, the J call TRBJ1-1; 12 bases match TRBD1. J lost 5 bases, V lost 0 bases, and 4 bases had no gene match. CDR1 is SGHDN, CDR2 FVKESK, per germline. The CDR3 runs 16 residues.

CDR3 in DNA: TGTGCCAGTAGTCGGGGACAGGGGGATGAAAAACTGTTTTTT. It translates to CASSRGQGDEKLFF. This chain connects TRBV19 to TRBJ1-4, with 11 bases fitting TRBD1. The junction had 2 bases not matched to a gene; V was cut back by 5 bases and J by 6 bases. The CDR3 loop spans 14 amino acids. Germline V gene lookup returns CDR1 LNHDA and CDR2 SQIVND (reference sequence).

This clone has just a few counts. The chain combines TRBV5-5 with TRBJ2-1, with TRBD2 matching over 8 bases. The length of the CDR3 is 14 residues. Looked up from germline, CDR1 is SGHKS and CDR2 is YYEKEE (reference sequence). The V segment lost 7 bases and the J segment 0 bases; nucleotides outside the gene matches: 3. The CDR3 nucleotides read TGTGCCAGCCGGGAGGGTAGCTCCTACAATGAGCAGTTCTTC. This translates into CASREGSSYNEQFF.